Below, 8 T cell receptor beta chains from the same sample are listed, as sequenced in a study of OX40 agonist ivuxolimab in advanced cancers. Only in-frame clones appear in the TCRdb table, and some are missing; sequencing was by immunoSEQ multiplex PCR. The table has about 79,000 clones, 70% to 85% seen once. The sample in question was CD4+ or CD8+ T cells sorted from blood, obtained in a trial of the OX40 agonist ivuxolimab. The receptors derive from an adult with an advanced solid tumor such as melanoma, head and neck, liver or kidney cancer.

The chain is built from TRBV5-4 and TRBJ1-1; TRBD1 matches at 7 bases. Germline assignment: CDR1 SGHNT and CDR2 YYREEE (reference sequence). This CDR3 comprises 15 residues. Trimming at V came to 6 bases and at J to 5 bases, leaving 13 bases not matched to a gene. As DNA, the CDR3 is TGTGCCAGCACCGCCCCTACAGGGGAGAGGACTGAAGCTTTCTTT. Its translation: CASTAPTGERTEAFF.

The V call is TRBV10-3, the J call TRBJ2-1; the match to TRBD1 covers 7 bases. The CDR3 consists of 18 residues. Germline loops: CDR1 ENHRY, CDR2 SYGVKD. The V and J ends lost 0 bases and 6 bases, in that order; junction bases with no gene match: 14. The CDR3, as DNA: TGTGCCATCAGTGAGTCGTTACAGGGGTTTAGGGGCTTCAATGAGCAGTTCTTC. Translated, it gives CAISESLQGFRGFNEQFF.

The gene calls are TRBV7-2 and TRBJ2-7; TRBD2 agrees at 7 bases. The CDR3 consists of 18 residues. With V trimmed by 0 bases and J by 1 base, 12 bases remained unmatched. The germline gives CDR1 SGHTA, CDR2 FQGNSA. CDR3 sequence: CASSLAGSSGEASYEQYF. CDR3 nucleotide sequence: TGTGCCAGCAGCTTAGCAGGGTCTAGCGGAGAGGCTTCCTACGAGCAGTACTTC.

The rearrangement uses TRBV10-1 and TRBJ1-5; maybe TRBD1 (5 bases). CDR3 length: 17 amino acids. V lost 0 bases and J 3 bases, leaving 15 bases between the germline ends. Germline V lookup: CDR1 WNHNN, CDR2 SYGVQD (reference sequence). The CDR3 protein is CASSESKGPYSNQPQHF. The CDR3 DNA reads TGCGCCAGCAGTGAGTCGAAGGGGCCGTATTCCAATCAGCCCCAGCATTTT.

This clone was picked up one time. The V and J genes are TRBV18 and TRBJ2-7; the match to TRBD1 covers 7 bases. Trimming cost V 4 bases and J 5 bases; bases outside gene matches: 5. This CDR3 has 13 amino acids. Germline values: CDR1 KGHSH, CDR2 LQKENI. CDR3 bases: TGTGCCAGCTCACTCTCCGGACAGGACGAGCAGTACTTC. Translated, it gives CASSLSGQDEQYF.

The genes are TRBV7-8 and TRBJ2-5; 11 bases match TRBD2. There are 18 residues in the CDR3. V gave up 1 base and J gave up 1 base; unmatched junction bases: 8. In germline, CDR1 is SGHVS, CDR2 FQNEAQ. The CDR3 region has the DNA TGTGCCAGCAGCTTAGGGCGGGGACTAGCGGCCGGCCAAGAGACCCAGTACTTC. Its translation is CASSLGRGLAAGQETQYF.

The chain links TRBV19 to TRBJ2-1; D tentatively reads TRBD1 or TRBD2 (5 bases each). This CDR3 is 12 amino acids long. Germline V gene sequence: CDR1 LNHDA, CDR2 SQIVND (reference sequence). Trimming stripped 5 bases from V and 7 bases from J, with 9 bases between. The DNA for the CDR3 is TGTGCCAGTAGTTGGGGGAAAAATGAGCAGTTCTTC. Translating gives CASSWGKNEQFF.

V usage is TRBV10-3 and J usage is TRBJ1-2; no clear D. The V gene lost 3 bases and the J gene lost 8 bases, with 13 bases spanning the gap. The CDR3 runs to 13 residues. Germline CDR1 ENHRY, CDR2 SYGVKD. The CDR3, as DNA: TGTGCCATCAGTGATTTATATTCAGGAGGCTACACCTTC. Its protein is CAISDLYSGGYTF.